This is a list of T cell receptor beta chains from one sample in a study of long-term antiretroviral therapy in people with HIV. The table came from immunoSEQ multiplex PCR; TCRdb's copy has only in-frame clones and leaves some out. The data hold 22,000 or so clones, with 70% to 90% observed a single time. The sequencing used unsorted PBMCs, collected about 2.7 years after starting antiretroviral therapy. The receptor set was obtained from a woman between 50 and 59 years old with HIV. The CDR3 runs from the conserved cysteine through the conserved F or W. D genes are given only for firm matches. Clone size is shown for a subset of rows, as once, few, many or a class of expanded clone.

size,D,V,J,CDR3,DNA
-,-,TRBV28,TRBJ2-5,CASLPTGVGQETQYF,TGTGCCAGCCTCCCGACTGGTGTAGGGCAAGAGACCCAGTACTTC
-,-,TRBV7-9,TRBJ2-3,CASGPARTDTQYF,TGTGCCAGCGGTCCAGCACGCACAGATACGCAGTATTTT
-,-,TRBV7-8,TRBJ2-1,CASSLHGRLSQFF,TGTGCCAGCAGCTTACACGGGAGATTGTCGCAGTTCTTC
-,TRBD2,TRBV7-3,TRBJ2-1,CASSSPGLGINEQFF,TGTGCCAGCAGCTCTCCGGGACTAGGCATCAATGAGCAGTTCTTC
few,TRBD2,TRBV7-9,TRBJ2-6,CASSSLPGLAGLGANVLTF,TGTGCCAGCAGCTCGCTACCGGGACTAGCGGGATTGGGGGCCAACGTCCTGACTTTC
-,-,TRBV10-3,TRBJ2-3,CAISESKAGSTDTQYF,TGTGCCATCAGTGAGTCAAAGGCTGGTAGCACAGATACGCAGTATTTT
few,-,TRBV28,TRBJ1-5,CASRKSGPYNQPQHF,TGTGCCAGCAGAAAATCTGGACCCTACAATCAGCCCCAGCATTTT
-,-,TRBV6-1,TRBJ2-5,CASSDVNQETQYF,TGTGCCAGCAGTGACGTGAATCAAGAGACCCAGTACTTC
-,-,TRBV6-6,TRBJ2-7,CASSYNRGSYEQYF,TGTGCCAGCAGTTATAATCGGGGGAGCTACGAGCAGTACTTC
-,TRBD1,TRBV2,TRBJ2-1,CASRGQIYNEQFF,TGTGCCAGCAGGGGACAGATCTACAATGAGCAGTTCTTC
-,-,TRBV7-2,TRBJ2-7,CASGTYEQYF,TGTGCCAGCGGGACCTACGAGCAGTACTTC
once,-,TRBV28,TRBJ2-3,CASSLEGTQYF,TGTGCCAGCAGTTTGGAGGGTACGCAGTATTTT
-,-,TRBV18,TRBJ1-1,CASSPTVNTEAFF,TGTGCCAGCTCACCAACGGTGAACACTGAAGCTTTCTTT
-,-,TRBV5-1,TRBJ2-2,CASTPQGTANTGELFF,TGCGCCAGCACCCCACAGGGAACTGCGAACACCGGGGAGCTGTTTTTT
few,-,TRBV4-1,TRBJ2-2,CASSQVLPLTGTGELFF,TGCGCCAGCAGCCAAGTTCTCCCTCTAACAGGCACCGGGGAGCTGTTTTTT
once,TRBD2,TRBV9,TRBJ2-1,CASSVGLAGEVNEQFF,TGTGCCAGCAGCGTAGGACTAGCGGGAGAGGTTAATGAGCAGTTCTTC
-,-,TRBV2,TRBJ1-4,CASSEGQASEKLFF,TGTGCCAGCAGTGAAGGGCAGGCAAGTGAAAAACTGTTTTTT
-,TRBD2,TRBV27,TRBJ2-4,CASTPSGLGEHIQYF,TGTGCCAGCACCCCTTCTGGACTAGGGGAACACATTCAGTACTTC
-,-,TRBV18,TRBJ2-3,CASSPGGTQYF,TGTGCCAGCTCACCAGGGGGTACGCAGTATTTT
-,-,TRBV5-1,TRBJ1-5,CASSSDGYNQPQHF,TGCGCCAGCAGCTCGGACGGGTACAATCAGCCCCAGCATTTT